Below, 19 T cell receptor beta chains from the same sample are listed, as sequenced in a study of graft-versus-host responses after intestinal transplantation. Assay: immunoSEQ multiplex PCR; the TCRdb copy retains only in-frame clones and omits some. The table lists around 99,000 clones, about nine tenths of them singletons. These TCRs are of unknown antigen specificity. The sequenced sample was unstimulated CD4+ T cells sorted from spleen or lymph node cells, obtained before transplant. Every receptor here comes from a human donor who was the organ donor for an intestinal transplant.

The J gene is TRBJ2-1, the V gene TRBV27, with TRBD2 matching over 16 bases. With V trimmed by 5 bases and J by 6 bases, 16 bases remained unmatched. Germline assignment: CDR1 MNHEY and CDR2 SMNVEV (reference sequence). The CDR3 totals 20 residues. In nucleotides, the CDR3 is TGTGCCAGCAGTAACCTGCCGGGACTAGCGGGGGGGCCTCGGGGCAATGAGCAGTTCTTC. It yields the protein CASSNLPGLAGGPRGNEQFF.

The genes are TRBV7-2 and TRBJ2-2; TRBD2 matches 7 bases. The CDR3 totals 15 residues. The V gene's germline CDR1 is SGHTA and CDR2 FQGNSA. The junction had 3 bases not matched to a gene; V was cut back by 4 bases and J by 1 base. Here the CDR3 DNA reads TGTGCCAGCAGCTCTACTAGCGTGAACACCGGGGAGCTGTTTTTT. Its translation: CASSSTSVNTGELFF. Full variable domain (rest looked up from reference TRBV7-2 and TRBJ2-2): GAGVSQSPSNKVTEKGKDVELRCDPISGHTALYWYRQSLGQGLEFLIYFQGNSAPDKSGLPSDRFSAERTGGSVSTLTIQRTQQEDSAVYLCASSSTSVNTGELFFGEGSRLTVL.

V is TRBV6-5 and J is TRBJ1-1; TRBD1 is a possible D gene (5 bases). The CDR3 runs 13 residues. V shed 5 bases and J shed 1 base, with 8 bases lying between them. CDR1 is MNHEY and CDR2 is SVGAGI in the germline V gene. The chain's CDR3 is CASSIGENTEAFF. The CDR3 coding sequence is TGTGCCAGCAGTATAGGGGAGAACACTGAAGCTTTCTTT.

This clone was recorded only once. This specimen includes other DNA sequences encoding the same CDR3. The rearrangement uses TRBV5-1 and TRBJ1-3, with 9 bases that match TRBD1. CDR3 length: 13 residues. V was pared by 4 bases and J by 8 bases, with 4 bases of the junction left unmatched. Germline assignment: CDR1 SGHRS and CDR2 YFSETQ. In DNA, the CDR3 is TGCGCCAGCAGCGTGGGACAGGGAGACACCATATATTTT. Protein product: CASSVGQGDTIYF.

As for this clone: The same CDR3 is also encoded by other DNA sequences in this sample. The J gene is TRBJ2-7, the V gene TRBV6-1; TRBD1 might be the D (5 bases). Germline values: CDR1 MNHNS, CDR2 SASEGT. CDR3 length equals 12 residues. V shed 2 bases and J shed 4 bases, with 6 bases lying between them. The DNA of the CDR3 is TGTGCCAGCAGTGAAAGGGGATACGAGCAGTACTTC. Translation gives CASSERGYEQYF.

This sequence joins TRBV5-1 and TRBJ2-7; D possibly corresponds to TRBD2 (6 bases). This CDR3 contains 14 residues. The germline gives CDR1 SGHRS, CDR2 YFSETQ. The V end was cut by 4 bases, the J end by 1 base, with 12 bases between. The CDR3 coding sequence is TGCGCCAGCAGCCCGGACGGGACTTCCTACGAGCAGTACTTC. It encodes CASSPDGTSYEQYF.

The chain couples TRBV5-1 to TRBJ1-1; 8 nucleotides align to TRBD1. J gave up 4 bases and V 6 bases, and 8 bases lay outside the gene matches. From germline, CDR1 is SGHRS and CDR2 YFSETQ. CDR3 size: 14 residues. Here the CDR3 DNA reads TGCGCCAGCACCGCGAGGACAGGGTCCACTGAAGCTTTCTTT. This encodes CASTARTGSTEAFF.

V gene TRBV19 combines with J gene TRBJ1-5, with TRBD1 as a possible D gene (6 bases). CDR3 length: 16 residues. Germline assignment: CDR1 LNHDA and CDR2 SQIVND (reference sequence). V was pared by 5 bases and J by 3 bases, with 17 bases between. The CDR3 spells CASSGAPQGNNQPQHF. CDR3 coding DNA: TGTGCCAGTAGTGGGGCCCCACAGGGAAACAATCAGCCCCAGCATTTT.

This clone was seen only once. The DNA of the CDR3 is TGTGCAAGTCGCCCCTGGGGTCAGGGGGAGGTCTACAATGAGCAGTTCTTC. Protein product: CASRPWGQGEVYNEQFF. V gene TRBV12-2 combines with J gene TRBJ2-1; the table's D call, TRBD1, has no DNA check behind it. TRBV12-2 is a recognized pseudogene. The CDR3 contains 17 residues.

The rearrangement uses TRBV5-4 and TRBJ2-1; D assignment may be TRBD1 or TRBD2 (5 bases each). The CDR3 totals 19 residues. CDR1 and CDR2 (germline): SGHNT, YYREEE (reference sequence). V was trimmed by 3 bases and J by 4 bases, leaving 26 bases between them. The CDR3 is CASSSDPGKFYRQYNEQFF. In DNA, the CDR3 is TGTGCCAGCAGCTCCGACCCCGGGAAATTCTACCGACAGTACAATGAGCAGTTCTTC.

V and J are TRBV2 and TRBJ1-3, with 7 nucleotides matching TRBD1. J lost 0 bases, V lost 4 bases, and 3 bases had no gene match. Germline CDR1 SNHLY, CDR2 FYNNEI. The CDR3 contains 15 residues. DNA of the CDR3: TGTGCCAGCAGTGGACAGGGACTCTCTGGAAACACCATATATTTT. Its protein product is CASSGQGLSGNTIYF. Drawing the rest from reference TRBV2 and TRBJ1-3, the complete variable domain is EPEVTQTPSHQVTQMGQEVILRCVPISNHLYFYWYRQILGQKVEFLVSFYNNEISEKSEIFDDQFSVERPDGSNFTLKIRSTKLEDSAMYFCASSGQGLSGNTIYFGEGSWLTVV.

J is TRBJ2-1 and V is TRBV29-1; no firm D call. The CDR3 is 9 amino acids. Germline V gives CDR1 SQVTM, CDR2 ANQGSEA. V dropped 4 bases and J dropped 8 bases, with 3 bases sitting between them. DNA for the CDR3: TGCAGCGTTGGGGATGAGCAGTTCTTC. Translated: CSVGDEQFF.

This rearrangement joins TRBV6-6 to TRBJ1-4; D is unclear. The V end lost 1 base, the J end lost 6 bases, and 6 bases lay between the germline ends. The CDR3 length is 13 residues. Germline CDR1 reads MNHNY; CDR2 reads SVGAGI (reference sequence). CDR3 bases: TGTGCCAGCAGTTACTGGGAGGATGAAAAACTGTTTTTT. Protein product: CASSYWEDEKLFF.

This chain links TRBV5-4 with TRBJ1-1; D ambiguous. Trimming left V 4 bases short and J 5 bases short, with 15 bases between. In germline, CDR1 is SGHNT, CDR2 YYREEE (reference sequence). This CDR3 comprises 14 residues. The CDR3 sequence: CASSSISSGTEAFF. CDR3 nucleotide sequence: TGTGCCAGCAGCAGTATCTCCAGCGGGACTGAAGCTTTCTTT. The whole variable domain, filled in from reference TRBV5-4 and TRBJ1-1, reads ETGVTQSPTHLIKTRGQQVTLRCSSQSGHNTVSWYQQALGQGPQFIFQYYREEENGRGNFPPRFSGLQFPNYSSELNVNALELDDSALYLCASSSISSGTEAFFGQGTRLTVV.

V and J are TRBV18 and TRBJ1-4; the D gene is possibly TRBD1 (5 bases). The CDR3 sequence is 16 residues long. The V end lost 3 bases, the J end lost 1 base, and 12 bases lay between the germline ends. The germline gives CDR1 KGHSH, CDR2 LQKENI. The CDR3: CASSPTGDGTNEKLFF. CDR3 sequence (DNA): TGTGCCAGCTCACCGACCGGGGACGGAACTAATGAAAAACTGTTTTTT.

Here the CDR3 DNA reads TGTGCCAGCAGCCAACCGGGACTAGCGGGAGACACAGATACGCAGTATTTT. Amino acid sequence: CASSQPGLAGDTDTQYF. The chain links TRBV4-2 to TRBJ2-3, with 14 nucleotides matching TRBD2. The germline CDR1 and CDR2 sequences are LGHNA and YNFKEQ. This CDR3 has 17 residues. The trim removed 2 bases at V and 2 bases at J, leaving 3 bases unmatched.

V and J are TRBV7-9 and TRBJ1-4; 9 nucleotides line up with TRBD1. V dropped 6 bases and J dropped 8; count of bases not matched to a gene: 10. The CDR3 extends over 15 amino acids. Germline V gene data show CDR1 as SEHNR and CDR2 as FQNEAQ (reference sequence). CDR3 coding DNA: TGTGCCAGCAGAGCAACAGGGGGCGCGGAGGAAAAACTGTTTTTT. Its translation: CASRATGGAEEKLFF. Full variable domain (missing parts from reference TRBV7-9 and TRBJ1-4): DTGVSQNPRHKITKRGQNVTFRCDPISEHNRLYWYRQTLGQGPEFLTYFQNEAQLEKSRLLSDRFSAERPKGSFSTLEIQRTEQGDSAMYLCASRATGGAEEKLFFGSGTQLSVL.

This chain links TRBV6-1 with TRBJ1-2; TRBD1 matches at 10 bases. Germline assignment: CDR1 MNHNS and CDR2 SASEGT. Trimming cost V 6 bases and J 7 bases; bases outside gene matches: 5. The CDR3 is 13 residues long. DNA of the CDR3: TGTGCCAGCAGCTGGGACAGGGGTTTTGGCTACACCTTC. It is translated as CASSWDRGFGYTF.

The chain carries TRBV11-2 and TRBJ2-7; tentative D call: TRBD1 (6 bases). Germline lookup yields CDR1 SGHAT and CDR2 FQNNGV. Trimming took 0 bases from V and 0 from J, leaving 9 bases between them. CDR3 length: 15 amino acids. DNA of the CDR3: TGTGCCAGCAGCTTAGATGGGACACCCTCCTACGAGCAGTACTTC. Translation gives CASSLDGTPSYEQYF.